These 10 T cell receptor beta chains were sequenced from one sample in a study of shared clonotypes between healthy human individuals. In the naive CD8 group, cells lacked CD45RO and were positively selected for CCR7, so terminally differentiated effector memory CD45RA+ cells were left out. Profiled with immunoSEQ multiplex PCR; TCRdb holds only in-frame clones, not every one. The repertoire holds some 2.1 million clones, with roughly 93% as singletons. Sequenced input: naive CD8+ T cells from PBMCs. The receptors here all came from a man between 18 and 29 years old in good health. Some clones in this sample may be carry-over from other donors' samples.

This clone was recorded only once. The rearrangement uses TRBV9 and TRBJ1-2; D might be TRBD1 (5 bases). V was trimmed by 3 bases and J by 3 bases, leaving 15 bases between them. Germline V gene data show CDR1 as SGDLS and CDR2 as YYNGEE. The CDR3 runs 15 residues. The CDR3 DNA is TGTGCCAGCAGCGACCGGGACTCGATGGACTATGGCTACACCTTC. Its protein product is CASSDRDSMDYGYTF.

The chain is built from TRBV9 and TRBJ1-1, with D possibly being TRBD1 (5 bases). V lost 4 bases, J lost 6 bases, and 13 bases lay in between. The CDR3 totals 13 residues. Germline V CDR1 and CDR2: SGDLS, YYNGEE. The CDR3 here is CASSSSGGAEAFF. In nucleotides, the CDR3 is TGTGCCAGCAGCTCGTCGGGAGGGGCTGAAGCTTTCTTT.

The chain combines TRBV6-5 with TRBJ1-1, with D tentatively TRBD1 (5 bases). V lost 8 bases and J lost 5, with 9 bases in between. The CDR3 spans 11 residues. The germline CDR1 and CDR2 sequences are MNHEY and SVGAGI. CDR3 sequence reads: CASWGGTEAFF. CDR3 bases: TGTGCCAGCTGGGGCGGGACTGAAGCTTTCTTT.

As concerns this clone: At one end, the junction sequence differs from germline, possibly due to a read error. Here the CDR3 DNA reads TGTGCCATCAGTGGATCTAACAGGTACATTGAGCAGTTCTTC. It specifies CAISGSNRYIEQFF. This rearrangement joins TRBV10-3 to TRBJ2-1; the D gene is possibly TRBD1 (5 bases). Germline CDR1 reads ENHRY; CDR2 reads SYGVKD. This CDR3 is 14 amino acids long.

The chain links TRBV28 to TRBJ2-2; D call uncertain. Germline CDR1 and CDR2: MDHEN and SYDVKM. The CDR3 length is 15 residues. The V end was cut by 3 bases, the J end by 2 bases, with 10 bases between. The CDR3 reads CASSFRAVNTGELFF. The CDR3 nucleotides are TGTGCCAGCAGTTTTCGCGCAGTTAACACCGGGGAGCTGTTTTTT.

The chain links TRBV9 to TRBJ2-5, with TRBD2 matching 7 bases. This CDR3 region has 14 residues. The trim removed 0 bases at V and 3 bases at J, leaving 2 bases unmatched. The germline V gene encodes CDR1 SGDLS and CDR2 YYNGEE. DNA for the CDR3: TGTGCCAGCAGCGTAGGGGAGGGTAAAGAGACCCAGTACTTC. Translation: CASSVGEGKETQYF.

V is TRBV10-2 and J is TRBJ2-7; 9 bases fit TRBD1. Per the germline V gene, CDR1 is WSHSY and CDR2 is SAAADI. With V trimmed by 0 bases and J by 5 bases, 8 bases remained unmatched. This CDR3 has 16 amino acids. In nucleotides, the CDR3 is TGCGCCAGCAGTGAGTCGTCAAACAGGGGGCTCAACGAGCAGTACTTC. Translated: CASSESSNRGLNEQYF.

This chain links TRBV2 with TRBJ1-2; D ambiguous. V was shortened by 4 bases and J by 5 bases, with 8 bases between the two germline ends. The length of the CDR3 is 12 residues. Germline CDR1 is SNHLY and CDR2 is FYNNEI. The CDR3 DNA reads as TGTGCCAGCAGTGCCAGTTTTTATGGCTACACCTTC. Amino acids: CASSASFYGYTF.

The J gene is TRBJ2-5, the V gene TRBV6-6; 7 nucleotides line up with TRBD2. V lost 5 bases to trimming and J lost 2 bases; unmatched junction nucleotides: 5. Germline lookup yields CDR1 MNHNY and CDR2 SVGAGI (reference sequence). The CDR3 sequence is 14 residues long. CDR3 region: CASSKLARQETQYF. The DNA of the CDR3 is TGTGCCAGCAGTAAACTAGCGAGGCAAGAGACCCAGTACTTC.

The chain carries TRBV28 and TRBJ2-3, with 8 bases that match TRBD1. Germline trimming cut 7 bases from V and 4 bases from J; bases unmatched to any gene: 16. The CDR3 extends over 17 amino acids. Germline V CDR1 and CDR2: MDHEN, SYDVKM. The CDR3 DNA is TGTGCCAGCACCTCATGGGGGCAGGGGGCGAGGGCAGATACGCAGTATTTT. Encoded protein: CASTSWGQGARADTQYF. The full variable domain, completed using reference TRBV28 and TRBJ2-3, is DVKVTQSSRYLVKRTGEKVFLECVQDMDHENMFWYRQDPGLGLRLIYFSYDVKMKEKGDIPEGYSVSREKKERFSLILESASTNQTSMYLCASTSWGQGARADTQYFGPGTRLTVL.